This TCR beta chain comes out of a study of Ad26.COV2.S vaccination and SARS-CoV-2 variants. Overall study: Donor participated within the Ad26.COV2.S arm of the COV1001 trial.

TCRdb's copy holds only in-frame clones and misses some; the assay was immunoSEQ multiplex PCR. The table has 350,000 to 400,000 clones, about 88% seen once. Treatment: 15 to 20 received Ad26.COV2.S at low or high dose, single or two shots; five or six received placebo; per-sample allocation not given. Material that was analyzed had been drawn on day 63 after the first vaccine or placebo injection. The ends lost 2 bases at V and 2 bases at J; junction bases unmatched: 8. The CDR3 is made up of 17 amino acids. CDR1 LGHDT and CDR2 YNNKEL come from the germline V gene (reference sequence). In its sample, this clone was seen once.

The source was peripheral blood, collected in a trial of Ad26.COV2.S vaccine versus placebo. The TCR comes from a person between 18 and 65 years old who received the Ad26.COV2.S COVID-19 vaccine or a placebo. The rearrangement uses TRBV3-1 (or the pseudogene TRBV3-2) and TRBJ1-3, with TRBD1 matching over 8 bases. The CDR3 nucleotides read TGTGCCAGCAGCCAACACCCGGACAGGGCGACTGGAAACACCATATATTTT. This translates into CASSQHPDRATGNTIYF.